The 11 T cell receptor beta chains below all came from one sample that was sequenced in a study of Ad26.COV2.S vaccination and SARS-CoV-2 variants. The repertoire was sequenced with immunoSEQ multiplex PCR; TCRdb's copy has only in-frame clones and lacks some. Here the sample spans more than 150,000 clones, around 88% being singletons. The input for sequencing was peripheral blood, taken after recovery from COVID-19. The receptors shown here come from a human donor who had recovered from COVID-19.

V and J are TRBV29-1 and TRBJ2-7, with 8 bases fitting TRBD1. Losses at the gene ends were 7 bases for V and 4 bases for J; bases not matched to a gene: 18. The CDR3 length is 16 residues. Germline V lookup: CDR1 SQVTM, CDR2 ANQGSEA. The CDR3, as DNA: TGCAGCGCCACGACCTTTAGGACAGGGAGTCAGTACGAGCAGTACTTC. This codes for CSATTFRTGSQYEQYF.

This clone was observed a single time. This chain joins TRBV29-1 and TRBJ1-1; D is unclear. The germline gives CDR1 SQVTM, CDR2 ANQGSEA. V lost 4 bases to trimming and J lost 6 bases, with 9 bases between them. This CDR3 spans 11 amino acids. Written as DNA, the CDR3 is TGCAGCGTTGCAAAGAATTCTGAAGCTTTCTTT. It is translated as CSVAKNSEAFF.

The CDR3 DNA follows: TGTGCCAGCAGCTCGGGACTAGCGGGAATCTCTGGGGCCAACGTCCTGACTTTC. Translation gives CASSSGLAGISGANVLTF. J is TRBJ2-6 and V is TRBV7-9, with 13 positions matching TRBD2. The trim removed 4 bases at V and 0 bases at J, leaving 3 bases unmatched. Germline assignment: CDR1 SEHNR and CDR2 FQNEAQ (reference sequence). The CDR3 length is 18 residues.

The chain has TRBV19 and TRBJ1-1; 9 bases map to TRBD1. Germline V gives CDR1 LNHDA, CDR2 SQIVND (reference sequence). The CDR3 consists of 13 residues. Trimming removed 6 bases from V and 5 bases from J; junction bases left unmatched: 4. The CDR3 DNA follows: TGTGCCAGTAGGACAGGGGGGGGAACTGAAGCTTTCTTT. As protein: CASRTGGGTEAFF.

The chain combines TRBV7-8 with TRBJ2-5, with D uncertain. The CDR3 has 13 amino acids. V shed 3 bases and J shed 4 bases, with 9 bases lying between them. CDR1 is SGHVS, CDR2 FQNEAQ, per germline. The CDR3 loop is CASSLGYAETQYF. DNA for the CDR3: TGTGCCAGCAGCTTGGGGTATGCAGAGACCCAGTACTTC.

The J gene is TRBJ2-1, the V gene TRBV29-1, with no clear D. The CDR3 is 15 residues long. From germline, CDR1 is SQVTM and CDR2 ANQGSEA. V lost 6 bases to trimming and J lost 0 bases, with 15 bases between them. In DNA, the CDR3 is TGCAGCGTCCTCGGCGCGGTTAGCTCCTACAATGAGCAGTTCTTC. Residues: CSVLGAVSSYNEQFF.

The table lists this clone with a count of one. V usage is TRBV7-2 and J usage is TRBJ2-2; 7 nucleotides line up with TRBD2. This CDR3 comprises 15 residues. Germline values: CDR1 SGHTA, CDR2 FQGNSA. Trimming at V came to 4 bases and at J to 4 bases, leaving 6 bases not matched to a gene. CDR3 amino acids: CASSSRPSGTGELFF. As DNA, the CDR3 is TGTGCCAGCAGCTCCCGACCTAGCGGCACCGGGGAGCTGTTTTTT. Combining the CDR3 with reference TRBV7-2 and TRBJ2-2 gives the whole variable domain GAGVSQSPSNKVTEKGKDVELRCDPISGHTALYWYRQSLGQGLEFLIYFQGNSAPDKSGLPSDRFSAERTGGSVSTLTIQRTQQEDSAVYLCASSSRPSGTGELFFGEGSRLTVL.

The rearrangement links TRBV7-8 to TRBJ1-2, with D maybe TRBD1 (5 bases). The CDR3 runs to 16 residues. Trimming removed 1 base at V and 3 bases at J, with 15 bases between. The V gene's germline CDR1 is SGHVS and CDR2 FQNEAQ. The CDR3 coding sequence is TGTGCCAGCAGCTTAGGACGGGGGATCTTTGACTATGGCTACACCTTC. Encoded protein: CASSLGRGIFDYGYTF.

This clone was found once. V gene TRBV15 combines with J gene TRBJ1-1; D is unresolved. This CDR3 region has 14 residues. CDR1 is LNHNV and CDR2 is YYDKDF in the germline V gene (reference sequence). V dropped 0 bases and J dropped 3 bases, with 8 bases sitting between them. The CDR3 sequence is CATSRDRSDTEAFF. The CDR3 DNA reads as TGTGCCACCAGCAGAGATAGAAGCGACACTGAAGCTTTCTTT.

This clone is a singleton in its sample. This sequence joins TRBV6-5 and TRBJ1-2; TRBD1 is a possible D gene (5 bases). Between the trimmed V and J ends, which lost 2 bases and 6 bases, there was a span of 13 bases. Germline assignment: CDR1 MNHEY and CDR2 SVGAGI. This CDR3 region has 14 residues. The CDR3 is CASSYGTLKDGYTF. The CDR3 bases are TGTGCCAGCAGTTACGGGACCCTGAAAGATGGCTACACCTTC.

J is TRBJ1-1 and V is TRBV6-5; D uncertain. This CDR3 is built from 13 residues. V lost 4 bases to trimming and J lost 0 bases, with 6 bases between them. Germline lookup yields CDR1 MNHEY and CDR2 SVGAGI. The CDR3 coding sequence is TGTGCCAGCAGTTTAAACGTGAACACTGAAGCTTTCTTT. Translation: CASSLNVNTEAFF.